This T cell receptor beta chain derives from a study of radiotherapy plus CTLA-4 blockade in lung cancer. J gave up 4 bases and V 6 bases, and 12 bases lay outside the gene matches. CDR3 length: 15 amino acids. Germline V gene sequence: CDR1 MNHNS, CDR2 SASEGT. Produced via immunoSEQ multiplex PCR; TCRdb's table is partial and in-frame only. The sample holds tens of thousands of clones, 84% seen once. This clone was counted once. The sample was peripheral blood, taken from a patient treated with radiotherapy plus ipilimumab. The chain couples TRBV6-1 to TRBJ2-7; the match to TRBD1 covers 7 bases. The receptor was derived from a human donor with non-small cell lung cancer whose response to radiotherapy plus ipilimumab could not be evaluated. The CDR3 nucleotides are TGTGCCAGCAGGTATAAAGGACAGGAATTGTACGAGCAGTACTTC. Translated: CASRYKGQELYEQYF.